This section outlines one T cell receptor beta chain sequence together with its context. The antigen it recognizes is unknown. No base qualities exist here, and no much larger clone lies one base off it. Whole blood was collected in K2EDTA tubes by collaborating institutions according to the institutions' own protocols. For TCRbeta analysis, collaborators shipped samples as frozen whole blood, isolated PBMCs, or DNA extracted from either of those sample types. The immunoSEQ Assay, a bias-controlled multiplex PCR, was used to amplify TCRbeta CDR3 regions from genomic DNA. In the paper's pipeline: The number of nucleated cells in each sample was estimated from the amplification of reference gene primers within the assay. To quantify the absolute abundance of each unique TCRbeta CDR3 rearrangement, sequence reads were collapsed and filtered. For each sample, productive Simpson clonality was calculated by taking the square root of Simpson's diversity index across productive rearrangements. Drawn from immuneACCESS, this table holds only the in-frame rearrangements with V and J called that TCRdb kept. Clones are partly lost; checked studies trace under half to an unresolved V gene and leave the rest unexplained. V and J calls and clone size come straight from that table; D and trimming were deduced from the DNA. For this sample there are 65,000 to 95,000 clones; about 88% appear just once. Less than 15% of the sample belongs to the ten largest clones.

Looking up the germline V gene yields CDR1 MNHEY and CDR2 SVGAGI. The CDR3 starts with the cysteine, ends with the phenylalanine, and has 16 residues. Left in the record is the CDR3 DNA by itself, 48 bases read in frame from the first base. V has 4 bases trimmed and J has 3 bases trimmed; junction bases matching no gene number 8. The sample originates from a study of blood T cell repertoires in COVID-19 (dated by TCRdb to the early 2020s). General notes on the study: Collaborator samples came from the United States, Italy and Spain and covered acute and convalescent phases of COVID-19. The material from the prospective study consisted of cDNA or gDNA derived from T cells, B-cell-depleted T cells, or PBMCs. The dataset comprised deeply sampled blood TCRbeta repertoires from subjects exposed to, actively infected with, or recovered from COVID-19. The repertoires were made available in a free public database intended to serve as a resource for research on the immune response to SARS-CoV-2. Samples came from the ongoing ImmuneRACE study (first 160 participants) plus 1,254 subjects from 6 global collaborators. A de-identified subject ID, COVID-19 status, age in years and sex were almost always included in the sample metadata. Where available, HLA class I and class II types were obtained from metadata supplied by the sample provider rather than from assay-based typing. Study-wide findings and limitations: The quantity of clinical and demographic metadata differed by source and by participant and was supplied without curation.

The V gene is TRBV6-5 and the J gene is TRBJ1-1, with 10 bases matching TRBD1. Sequenced sample: peripheral blood. This receptor was obtained from a man in his 70s with active or convalescent COVID-19. The nucleotide sequence is TGTGCCAGCAGTTTCCGGGACAGGGGTTACGACACTGAAGCTTTCTTT. It codes for CASSFRDRGYDTEAFF.